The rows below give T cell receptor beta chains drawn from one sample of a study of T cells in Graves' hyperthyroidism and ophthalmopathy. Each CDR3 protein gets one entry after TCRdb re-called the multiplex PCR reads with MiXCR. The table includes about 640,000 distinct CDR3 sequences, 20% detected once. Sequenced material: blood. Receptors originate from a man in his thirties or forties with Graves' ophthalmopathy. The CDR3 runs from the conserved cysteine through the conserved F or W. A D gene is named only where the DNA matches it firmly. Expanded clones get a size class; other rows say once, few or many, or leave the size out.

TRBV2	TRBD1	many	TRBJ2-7	CASSDRDRGRYEQYF	TGTGCCAGCAGTGACCGGGACAGGGGGCGCTACGAGCAGTACTTC
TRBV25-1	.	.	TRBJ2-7	CASSALGTADEQYF	TGTGCCAGCAGCGCTCTCGGGACGGCCGACGAGCAGTACTTC
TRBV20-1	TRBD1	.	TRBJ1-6	CSANTQTGNNSPLHF	TGCAGTGCAAACACCCAGACAGGGAATAATTCACCCCTCCACTTT
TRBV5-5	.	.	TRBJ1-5	CASSLANTVKTNQPQHF	TGTGCCAGCAGCTTGGCCAATACAGTTAAAACGAATCAGCCCCAGCATTTT
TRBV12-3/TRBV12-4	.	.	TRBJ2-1	CASSLMANEQFF	TGTGCCAGCAGTTTGATGGCGAATGAGCAGTTCTTC
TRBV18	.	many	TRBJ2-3	CASSTDWRDTQYF	TGTGCCAGCTCAACGGATTGGAGGGATACGCAGTATTTT
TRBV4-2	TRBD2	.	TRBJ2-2	CASSQGALASTGELFF	TGTGCCAGCAGCCAAGGTGCACTAGCGTCCACCGGGGAGCTGTTTTTT
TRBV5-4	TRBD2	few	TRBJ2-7	CASSFPSGRAAVNEQYF	TGTGCCAGCAGCTTTCCTAGCGGGAGGGCGGCCGTTAACGAGCAGTACTTC
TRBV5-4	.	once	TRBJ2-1	CASSLGAGTSWNEQFF	TGTGCCAGCAGCTTGGGGGCGGGTACCTCCTGGAATGAGCAGTTCTTC
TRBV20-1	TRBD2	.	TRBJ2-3	CSATPHGRKTDTQYF	TGCAGTGCTACCCCCCACGGGAGGAAAACAGATACGCAGTATTTT
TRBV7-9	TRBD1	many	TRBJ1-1	CASRPGTGGGFPGTEAFF	TGTGCCAGCAGACCCGGGACAGGGGGCGGTTTCCCGGGAACTGAAGCTTTCTTT
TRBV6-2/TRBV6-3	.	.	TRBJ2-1	CASSFSIGNNEQFF	TGTGCCAGCAGTTTCTCTATCGGTAACAATGAGCAGTTCTTC
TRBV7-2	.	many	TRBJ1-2	CASSEGPYGYTF	TGTGCCAGCAGCGAGGGGCCCTATGGCTACACCTTC
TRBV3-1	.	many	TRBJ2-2	CASSSFGAAGWTGELFF	TGTGCCAGCAGCTCCTTTGGCGCGGCAGGTTGGACCGGGGAGCTGTTTTTT
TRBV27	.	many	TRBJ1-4	CASSPTWPVEKLFF	TGTGCCAGCAGTCCAACATGGCCAGTGGAAAAACTGTTTTTT
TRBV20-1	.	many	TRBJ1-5	CSATPGPNNQPQHF	TGCAGTGCCACCCCGGGGCCCAACAATCAGCCCCAGCATTTT
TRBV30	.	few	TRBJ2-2	CAWSVPFPGELFF	TGTGCCTGGAGTGTACCTTTTCCCGGGGAGCTGTTTTTT
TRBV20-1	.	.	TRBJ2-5	CSAEPLQETQYF	TGCAGTGCTGAACCGTTGCAAGAGACCCAGTACTTC
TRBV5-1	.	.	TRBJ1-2	CASSPGTGGREGYGYTF	TGCGCCAGCAGCCCCGGGACGGGGGGCAGGGAAGGCTATGGCTACACCTTC
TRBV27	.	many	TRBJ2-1	CASSQSARTYNEQFF	TGTGCCAGCAGTCAAAGTGCCAGAACCTACAATGAGCAGTTCTTC
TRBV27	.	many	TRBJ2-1	CASSFGLDPPYNEQFF	TGTGCCAGCAGTTTTGGGTTGGACCCCCCATACAATGAGCAGTTCTTC
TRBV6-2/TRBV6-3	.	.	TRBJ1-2	CASSPTGWYGCTF	TGTGCCAGCAGCCCCACAGGGTGGTATGGCTGCACCTTC
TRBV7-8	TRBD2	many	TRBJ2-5	CASAALATEETQYF	TGTGCCAGCGCGGCACTAGCGACAGAAGAGACCCAGTACTTC
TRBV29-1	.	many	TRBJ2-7	CSVVRGTYEQYF	TGCAGCGTTGTTCGAGGGACCTACGAGCAGTACTTC
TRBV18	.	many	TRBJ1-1	CASSPRWVTEAFF	TGTGCCAGCTCACCACGTTGGGTTACTGAAGCTTTCTTT
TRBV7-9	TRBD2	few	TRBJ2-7	CASSLALSGTYEQYF	TGTGCCAGCAGCTTAGCTCTGAGCGGGACTTACGAGCAGTACTTC
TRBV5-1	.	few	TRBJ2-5	CASSLGSRGVETQYF	TGCGCCAGCAGCTTGGGTAGCAGGGGAGTGGAGACCCAGTACTTC
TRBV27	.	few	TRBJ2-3	CASSFGGRKTDTQYF	TGTGCCAGCAGTTTCGGAGGGCGGAAAACAGATACGCAGTATTTT
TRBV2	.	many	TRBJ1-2	CASRGRGAHGYTF	TGTGCCAGCAGGGGCCGGGGGGCGCACGGCTACACCTTC
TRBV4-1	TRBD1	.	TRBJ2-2	CASSQGDRNTGELFF	TGCGCCAGCAGCCAGGGGGACAGGAACACCGGGGAGCTGTTTTTT
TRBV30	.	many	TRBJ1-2	CAWRGGSGIGYTF	TGTGCCTGGAGGGGGGGAAGCGGAATAGGCTACACCTTC
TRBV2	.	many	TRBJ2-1	CASRLGRGSYNEQFF	TGTGCCAGCAGGTTGGGACGAGGCTCCTACAATGAGCAGTTCTTC